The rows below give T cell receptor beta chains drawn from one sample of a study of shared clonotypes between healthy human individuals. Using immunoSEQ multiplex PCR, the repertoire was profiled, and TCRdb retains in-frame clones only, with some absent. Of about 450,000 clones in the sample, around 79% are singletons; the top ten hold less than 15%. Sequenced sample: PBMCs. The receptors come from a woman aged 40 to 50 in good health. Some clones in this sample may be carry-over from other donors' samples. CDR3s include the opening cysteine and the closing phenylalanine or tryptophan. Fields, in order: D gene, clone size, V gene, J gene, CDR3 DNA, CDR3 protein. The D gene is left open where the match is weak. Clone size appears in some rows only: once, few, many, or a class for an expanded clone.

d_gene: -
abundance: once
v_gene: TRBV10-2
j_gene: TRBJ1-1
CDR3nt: TGCGCCAGCACGGGCCTGGGGGCAGGGGCGGTTGGGCGGAACACTGAAGCTTTCTTT
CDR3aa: CASTGLGAGAVGRNTEAFF

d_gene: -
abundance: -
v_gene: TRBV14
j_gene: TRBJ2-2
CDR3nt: TGTGCCAGCAGCCTTCGGAGAACCGGGGAGCTGTTTTTT
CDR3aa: CASSLRRTGELFF

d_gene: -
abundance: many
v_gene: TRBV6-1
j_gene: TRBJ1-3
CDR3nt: TGTGCCAGCAGTGATGCAGGGCGCCGCTCTGGAAACACCATATATTTT
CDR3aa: CASSDAGRRSGNTIYF

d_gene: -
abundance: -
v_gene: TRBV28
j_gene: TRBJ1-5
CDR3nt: TGTGCCAGCAAAATCTCTTATAATAGCAATCAGCCCCAGCATTTT
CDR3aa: CASKISYNSNQPQHF

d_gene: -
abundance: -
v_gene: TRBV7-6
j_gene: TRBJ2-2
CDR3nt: TGTGCCAGCAGCCGGCCCGCCGGGGAGCTGTTTTTT
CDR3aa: CASSRPAGELFF

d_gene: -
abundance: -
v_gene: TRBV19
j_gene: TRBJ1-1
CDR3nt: TGTGCCAGTAGTATAGACCGACACCTTCAAGCTTTCTTT
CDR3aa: CASSIDRHLQAFF

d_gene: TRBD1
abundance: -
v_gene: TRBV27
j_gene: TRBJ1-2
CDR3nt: TGTGCCAGCAGTTCCCCGGACAGGGTCGGTGGCTACACCTTC
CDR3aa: CASSSPDRVGGYTF

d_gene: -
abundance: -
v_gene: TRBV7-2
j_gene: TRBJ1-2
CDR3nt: TGTGCCAGCAGCTTAGTTGACAGGAACTATGGCTACACCTTC
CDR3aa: CASSLVDRNYGYTF

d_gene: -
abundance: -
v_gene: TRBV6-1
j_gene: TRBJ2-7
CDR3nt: TGTGCCAGCCTTTTTCTGGGCAGGGAAGGGGAGCAGTACTTC
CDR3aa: CASLFLGREGEQYF

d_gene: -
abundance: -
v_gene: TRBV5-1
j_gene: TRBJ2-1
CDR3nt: TGCGCCAGCAGCCCGCTGACATCCTACAATGAGCAGTTCTTC
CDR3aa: CASSPLTSYNEQFF

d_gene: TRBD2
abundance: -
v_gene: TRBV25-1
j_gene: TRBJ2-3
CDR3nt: TGTGCCAGTAGCGGGAGCTACACAGATACGCAGTATTTT
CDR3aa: CASSGSYTDTQYF

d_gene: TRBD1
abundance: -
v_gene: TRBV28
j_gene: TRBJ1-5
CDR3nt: TGTGCCAGCAGCCCGGGACAGTCAGGGACGCCCCAGCATTTT
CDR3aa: CASSPGQSGTPQHF

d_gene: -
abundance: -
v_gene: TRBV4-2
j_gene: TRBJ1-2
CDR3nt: TGTGCCAGCAGCCCTCCGGAGACAGTCTATGGCTACACCTTC
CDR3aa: CASSPPETVYGYTF

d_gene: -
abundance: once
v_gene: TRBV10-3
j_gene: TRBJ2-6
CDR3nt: TGTGCCATCAGTGACAGGACCGGGGCCAACGTCCTGACTTTC
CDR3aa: CAISDRTGANVLTF

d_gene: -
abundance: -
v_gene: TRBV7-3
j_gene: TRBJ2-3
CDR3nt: TGTGCCAGCAGCTTTCTTGCTAGCGGCACAGATACGCAGTATTTT
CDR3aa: CASSFLASGTDTQYF

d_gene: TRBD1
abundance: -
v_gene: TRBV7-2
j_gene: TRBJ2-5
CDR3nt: TGTGCCAGCAGCCAAGGGGACAGGGATGAGACCCAGTACTTC
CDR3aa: CASSQGDRDETQYF

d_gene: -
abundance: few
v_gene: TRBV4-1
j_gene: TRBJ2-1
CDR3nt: TGCGCCAGCAGCCAGTCCACAGGATCTACGAGCGATGAGCAGTTCTTC
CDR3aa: CASSQSTGSTSDEQFF

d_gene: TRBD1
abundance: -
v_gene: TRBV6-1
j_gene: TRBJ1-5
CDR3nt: TGTGCCAGCAGTGTCCGGTCCGGGACAGGGGTTCGTCAGCCCCAGCATTTT
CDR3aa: CASSVRSGTGVRQPQHF

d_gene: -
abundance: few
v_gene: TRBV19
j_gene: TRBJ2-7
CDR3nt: TGTGCCAGTATGAGAACAGGGGAGCGGGCAGGAGGTGGATCCTACGAGCAGTACTTC
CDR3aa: CASMRTGERAGGGSYEQYF

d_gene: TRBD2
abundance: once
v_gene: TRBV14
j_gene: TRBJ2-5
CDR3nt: TGTGCCAGCAGCCAAGATGGAGCTAGCGGGAGGAAGACCCAGTACTTC
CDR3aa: CASSQDGASGRKTQYF

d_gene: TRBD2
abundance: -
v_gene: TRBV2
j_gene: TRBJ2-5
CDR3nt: TGTGCCAGCAGGAGACTAGCGGGATTAGAGACCCAGTACTTC
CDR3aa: CASRRLAGLETQYF

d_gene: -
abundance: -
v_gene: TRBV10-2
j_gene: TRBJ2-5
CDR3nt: TGCGCCAGCAGTGCGCACCTCTGGGAGACCCAGTACTTC
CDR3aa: CASSAHLWETQYF

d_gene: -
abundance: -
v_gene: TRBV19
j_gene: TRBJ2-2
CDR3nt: TGTGCCAGTAGTATGCTCGGGGAGCTGTTTTTT
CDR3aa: CASSMLGELFF

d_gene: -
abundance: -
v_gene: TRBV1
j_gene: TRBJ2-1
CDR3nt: TGCACCAGCAGCCAAGATCGGCTAGCGGCCCCCAGGGAGCAGTTCTTC
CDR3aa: CTSSQDRLAAPREQFF

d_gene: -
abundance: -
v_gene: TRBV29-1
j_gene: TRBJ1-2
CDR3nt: TGCAGCGAAGCTCCGGCGGGCTATGGCTACACCTTC
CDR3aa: CSEAPAGYGYTF

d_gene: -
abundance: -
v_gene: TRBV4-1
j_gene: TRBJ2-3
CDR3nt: TGCGCCAGCAGCCAGGGCTCGGGGAGGGATACGCAGTATTTT
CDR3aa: CASSQGSGRDTQYF

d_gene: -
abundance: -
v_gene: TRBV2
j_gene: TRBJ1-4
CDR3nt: TGTGCCAGCAGTGAGTCCGAAACTAATGAAAAACTGTTTTTT
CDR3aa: CASSESETNEKLFF

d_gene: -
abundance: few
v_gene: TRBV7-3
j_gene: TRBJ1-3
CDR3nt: TGTGCCAGCAGCTTAGCCCCTAGGGACACCATATATTTT
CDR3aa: CASSLAPRDTIYF

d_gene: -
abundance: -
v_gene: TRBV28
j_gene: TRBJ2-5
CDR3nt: TGTGCCAGCAGTGGTGTCCGGGACCACCAAGAGACCCAGTACTTC
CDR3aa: CASSGVRDHQETQYF

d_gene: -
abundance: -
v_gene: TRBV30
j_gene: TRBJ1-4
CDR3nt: TGTGCCTGGAGCCGGACAGTTACAAATGAAAAACTGTTTTTT
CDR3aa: CAWSRTVTNEKLFF

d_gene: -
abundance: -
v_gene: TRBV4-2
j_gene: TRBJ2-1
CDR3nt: TGTGCCAGCAGCCAAGATCTCGATATTGAGCAGTTCTTC
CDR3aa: CASSQDLDIEQFF

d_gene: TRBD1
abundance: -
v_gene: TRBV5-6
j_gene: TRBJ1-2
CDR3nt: TGTGCCAGCAGTAGACAGGGCTGGGACTATGGCTACACCTTC
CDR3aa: CASSRQGWDYGYTF

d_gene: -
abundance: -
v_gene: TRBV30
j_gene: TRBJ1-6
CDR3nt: TGTGCCTGGAGTGTACTCAGGGGCGCAGGGTTTGATTCACCCCTCCACTTT
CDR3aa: CAWSVLRGAGFDSPLHF

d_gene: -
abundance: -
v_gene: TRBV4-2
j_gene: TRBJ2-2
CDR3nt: TGTGCCAGCAGCCAAACGGCAAACGATGGTGGGGAGCTGTTTTTT
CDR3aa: CASSQTANDGGELFF

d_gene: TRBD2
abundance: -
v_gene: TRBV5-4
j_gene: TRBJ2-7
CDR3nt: TGTGCCAGCAGCAAAGCGGGAGCCTACGAGCAGTACTTC
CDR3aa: CASSKAGAYEQYF

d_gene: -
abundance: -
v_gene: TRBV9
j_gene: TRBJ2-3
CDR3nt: TGTGCCAGCAGCCCCTTCGCAGCCCCAGATACGCAGTATTTT
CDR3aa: CASSPFAAPDTQYF

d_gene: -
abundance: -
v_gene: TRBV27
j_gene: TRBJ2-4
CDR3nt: TGTGCCAGCAGTTTGTGGGGCAGTCAAGCCAAAAACATTCAGTACTTC
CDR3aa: CASSLWGSQAKNIQYF

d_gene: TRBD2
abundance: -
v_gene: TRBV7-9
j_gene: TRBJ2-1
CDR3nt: TGTGCCAGCAGCCTCACCTCGGGACTAGCGGAAGAGCAGTTCTTC
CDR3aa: CASSLTSGLAEEQFF

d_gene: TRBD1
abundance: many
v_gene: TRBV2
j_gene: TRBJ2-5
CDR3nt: TGTGCCAGCAGTGATCGGGGACAGGCTCAAGAGACCCAGTACTTC
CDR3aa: CASSDRGQAQETQYF

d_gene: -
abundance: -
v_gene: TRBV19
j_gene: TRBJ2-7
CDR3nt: TGTGCCAGTAGTAGGACAGCTCGCTACGAGCAGTACTTC
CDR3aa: CASSRTARYEQYF

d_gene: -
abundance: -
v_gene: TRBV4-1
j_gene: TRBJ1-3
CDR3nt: TGCGCCAGCAGTCAGCCCCACTCTGGAAACACCATATATTTT
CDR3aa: CASSQPHSGNTIYF

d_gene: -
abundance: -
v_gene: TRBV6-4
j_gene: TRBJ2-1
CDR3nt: TGTGCCAGCAGTGAAGGGAGGCTCTTCTCCTACAATGAGCAGTTCTTC
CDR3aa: CASSEGRLFSYNEQFF

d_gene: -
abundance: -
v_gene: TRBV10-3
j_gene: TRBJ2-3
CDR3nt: TGTGCCATCAGAGGGAGCACAGATACGCAGTATTTT
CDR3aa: CAIRGSTDTQYF

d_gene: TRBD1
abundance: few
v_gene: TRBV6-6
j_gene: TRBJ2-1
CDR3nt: TGTGCCAGTACCACCGGGACAGGGGGTGTTGAGCAGTTCTTC
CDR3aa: CASTTGTGGVEQFF

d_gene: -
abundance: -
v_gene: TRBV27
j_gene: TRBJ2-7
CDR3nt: TGTGCCAGCAGTTTATCGGACGGGGGTAACGAGCAGTACTTC
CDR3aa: CASSLSDGGNEQYF

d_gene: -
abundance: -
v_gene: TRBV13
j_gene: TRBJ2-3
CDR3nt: TGTGCCAGCAGCACTGGGGGGAGTTTCACAGATACGCAGTATTTT
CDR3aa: CASSTGGSFTDTQYF